Below, one T cell receptor (beta chain) is given with its context. Its matching antigen is unknown. No cell sorting was done before RNA was extracted from the tissue. The normal lung tissue was taken more than 3 cm from the tumor edge. These data originate in a study of tumor and adjacent non-tumor tissue in lung cancer. Study-level information: Aged 31 to 76 years, patients included roughly eleven men and 5 women with stage I to III disease.

The CDR3 contains 12 residues. Study results and limitations: Higher tumor TCR diversity was associated with shorter survival.

Three rounds of nested PCR, following a modified ARM-PCR protocol, produced the TCRbeta library. TCRdb passed the multiplex PCR reads through MiXCR, listing each CDR3 protein once. The table includes over 80,000 distinct CDR3 sequences, 65% to 80% detected once. Material: distant non-tumor lung tissue. This chain joins TRBV12-3 or TRBV12-4 and TRBJ2-1, with a tentative D call TRBD1 (6 bases). This clonotype was obtained from a woman between 50 and 59 years old with non-small cell lung cancer. The CDR3: CTCSLNRDEQFF. For the CDR3, the DNA is TGTACCTGCAGTTTAAACAGGGATGAGCAGTTCTTC.